One sample yielded the 8 T cell receptor beta chains listed below, sequenced in a study of identical twins. TCRdb processed the 5' RACE reads anew with MiXCR; each CDR3 protein has one entry. In the table there are approximately 1.8 million distinct CDR3 sequences, about 31% of which are singletons. The specimen was cord blood. These receptors were collected from a newborn girl in good health.

The rearrangement uses TRBV24-1 and TRBJ2-1; TRBD2 is a possible D gene (6 bases). V gave up 5 bases and J gave up 3 bases, with 19 bases separating them. Per the germline V gene, CDR1 is KGHDR and CDR2 is SFDVKD. This CDR3 region has 17 residues. CDR3 in DNA: TGTGCCACCAGTGGACTACAGGAGGGTGTAGGCTACAATGAGCAGTTCTTC. Translating it yields CATSGLQEGVGYNEQFF.

This clonotype was seen ten or more times. The chain recombines TRBV5-1 with TRBJ2-3; the D gene is possibly TRBD1 (6 bases). V was trimmed by 1 base and J by 4 bases, leaving 10 bases between them. The CDR3 has 14 residues. Per germline, CDR1 SGHRS and CDR2 YFSETQ. CDR3 DNA: TGCGCCAGCAGCTTGTCTGGACAGTCAGATACGCAGTATTTT. This gives the protein CASSLSGQSDTQYF.

The chain couples TRBV7-6 to TRBJ2-1, with D possibly TRBD2 on 5 matching bases. The CDR3 covers 15 residues. The V and J ends lost 5 bases and 2 bases respectively, with 13 bases between them. CDR1 and CDR2 from the germline V gene are SGHVS and FNYEAQ. CDR3 bases: TGTGCCAGCAGCCGAATTAGTAGCGCCTACAATGAGCAGTTCTTC. This translates into CASSRISSAYNEQFF.

The chain has TRBV7-2 and TRBJ2-4; D gene unclear. Trimming shortened V by 1 base and J by 0 bases, and 13 bases separated the two germline ends. Germline V gives CDR1 SGHTA, CDR2 FQGNSA. The CDR3 consists of 17 residues. The CDR3 region is CASSLDSALLAKNIQYF. Written as DNA, the CDR3 is TGTGCCAGCAGCTTAGATTCCGCGCTACTAGCCAAAAACATTCAGTACTTC.

J is TRBJ2-7 and V is TRBV6-2 or TRBV6-3, with D tentatively TRBD2 (8 bases). Trimming removed 2 bases from V and 7 bases from J, with 24 bases in between. This CDR3 has 17 amino acids. Germline CDR1 reads MNHEY; CDR2 reads SVGEGT. The DNA for the CDR3 is TGTGCCAGCAGTTACCTCCGGGAGGGGGCCTCCTACAATGAGCAGTACTTC. Protein: CASSYLREGASYNEQYF.

The genes are TRBV4-1 and TRBJ1-2; no clear D gene. This CDR3 has 16 amino acids. CDR1 and CDR2 from the germline V gene are MGHRA and YSYEKL. Trimming left V 1 base short and J 4 bases short, with 16 bases between. CDR3 amino acids: CASSQVAIGKLYGYTF. As DNA, the CDR3 is TGCGCCAGCAGCCAAGTTGCAATTGGGAAGCTCTATGGCTACACCTTC.

Points on this clonotype: One end of the junction fails to match germline, which may point to a read error. J is TRBJ1-6 and V is TRBV3-1, with D unresolved. The CDR3 loop spans 14 amino acids. Germline-derived CDR1 and CDR2 are LGHDT and YNNKEL (reference sequence). The CDR3 region is CASSQTKNNSPLHF. For the CDR3, the DNA is TGTGCCAGCAGCCAAACCAAGAATAACTCACCCCTCCACTTT.

This clonotype was seen only a few times. The V call is TRBV7-8, the J call TRBJ2-1, with a possible D match to TRBD2 (5 bases). CDR1 and CDR2 (germline): SGHVS, FQNEAQ. The CDR3 runs to 17 residues. Trimming removed 5 bases at V and 0 bases at J, with 17 bases between. In DNA form, the CDR3 reads TGTGCCAGCAGCGCCCCTATCTTGGGGAGCTCCTACAATGAGCAGTTCTTC. Translated: CASSAPILGSSYNEQFF.